The 24 T cell receptor beta chains below come from one sample, sequenced in a study of patients and donors after allogeneic stem cell transplantation. From the RT-PCR reads, TCRdb called clonotypes with MiXCR, one entry per CDR3 protein. The sample lists about 410,000 distinct CDR3 sequences; approximately 16% were seen once. The source material was blood, either unsorted or a sorted T cell fraction (not recorded which). Receptors were obtained from a human donor who was either an allogeneic HSCT recipient or a stem cell or donor lymphocyte infusion donor (not recorded which). It is not recorded whose cells these are; they may come from a transplant donor.

This clonotype was counted a few times. This chain connects TRBV5-1 to TRBJ2-7; D is possibly TRBD1 (6 bases). Germline V gene data show CDR1 as SGHRS and CDR2 as YFSETQ. The length of the CDR3 is 14 residues. Deletions cut 4 bases from V and 3 bases from J, with 14 bases between. CDR3 region: CASSAQGFIYEQYF. CDR3 nucleotides: TGCGCCAGCAGCGCGCAGGGGTTCATCTACGAGCAGTACTTC. Full variable domain (rest looked up from reference TRBV5-1 and TRBJ2-7): KAGVTQTPRYLIKTRGQQVTLSCSPISGHRSVSWYQQTPGQGLQFLFEYFSETQRNKGNFPGRFSGRQFSNSRSEMNVSTLELGDSALYLCASSAQGFIYEQYFGPGTRLTVT.

The chain is built from TRBV20-1 and TRBJ2-7, with TRBD1 matching 8 bases. With 6 bases clipped from V and 3 bases from J, the junction kept 7 bases outside the gene matches. The CDR3 totals 13 residues. Germline CDR1 is DFQATT and CDR2 is SNEGSKA (reference sequence). CDR3 region: CSAFGQGGYEQYF. The CDR3 DNA sequence: TGCAGTGCCTTCGGACAGGGAGGCTACGAGCAGTACTTC.

This clonotype showed up just a few times. The V gene is TRBV9, the J gene TRBJ2-1; TRBD1 agrees at 9 bases. The CDR3 has 15 residues. V shed 5 bases and J 8 bases; nucleotides not matched to a gene: 11. CDR1 and CDR2 from the germline V gene are SGDLS and YYNGEE. The CDR3 is CASRAYTGGGDEQFF. The CDR3 nucleotides read TGTGCCAGCAGGGCCTACACAGGGGGCGGAGATGAGCAGTTCTTC.

For the CDR3, the DNA is TGTGCCAGCAGTGTAACTAGCGGGCCCTCCTACGAGCAGTACTTC. Protein: CASSVTSGPSYEQYF. The chain employs TRBV6-4 and TRBJ2-7, with 9 bases matching TRBD2. Germline trimming cut 4 bases from V and 0 bases from J; bases unmatched to any gene: 4. CDR3 length: 15 amino acids. Per the germline V gene, CDR1 is MRHNA and CDR2 is SNTAGT.

This clonotype was counted only a few times. V is TRBV6-1 and J is TRBJ2-7; D perhaps matches TRBD1 (5 bases). CDR3 length equals 16 residues. V lost 8 bases and J lost 0, with 20 bases in between. CDR1 and CDR2 (germline): MNHNS, SASEGT. The CDR3 sequence is CASGRTRTTFSYEQYF. As DNA, the CDR3 is TGTGCCAGCGGGCGAACCCGGACAACCTTCTCCTACGAGCAGTACTTC.

This clonotype appeared a few times. This chain joins TRBV15 and TRBJ1-2; tentatively, D is TRBD1 (5 bases). Trimming removed 0 bases from V and 5 bases from J, with 10 bases in between. This CDR3 is 14 amino acids long. Germline V gene lookup returns CDR1 LNHNV and CDR2 YYDKDF (reference sequence). CDR3 in DNA: TGTGCCACCAGCAGAGATGGGGGAGGGTATGGCTACACCTTC. Amino acids: CATSRDGGGYGYTF.

This clonotype was recorded many times. J is TRBJ1-4 and V is TRBV12-3 or TRBV12-4, with 7 bases aligning to TRBD1. J was trimmed by 2 bases and V by 5 bases; bases with no gene match: 5. The CDR3 has 15 amino acids. The CDR3 here is CASSLYRGTNEKLFF. The DNA of the CDR3 is TGTGCCAGCAGTCTTTACAGGGGCACTAATGAAAAACTGTTTTTT.

This rearrangement joins TRBV4-1 to TRBJ2-7; TRBD1 might be the D (6 bases). V shed 1 base and J shed 1 base, with 11 bases lying between them. The germline V gene encodes CDR1 MGHRA and CDR2 YSYEKL. The CDR3 has 15 amino acids. The CDR3 sequence is CASSQGSGASYEQYF. The CDR3 DNA is TGCGCCAGCAGCCAAGGATCAGGGGCATCCTACGAGCAGTACTTC.

This clonotype was counted many times. This chain links TRBV5-5 with TRBJ1-4, with a tentative D call TRBD1 (5 bases). Germline CDR1 and CDR2: SGHKS and YYEKEE (reference sequence). This CDR3 region has 13 residues. Between the trimmed V and J ends, which lost 2 bases and 8 bases, there was a span of 10 bases. The CDR3 DNA sequence: TGTGCCAGCAGCTTAATCCAGGGAGAAAAACTGTTTTTT. Amino acids: CASSLIQGEKLFF.

This clonotype was seen more than once but under ten times. V usage is TRBV6-1 and J usage is TRBJ1-5; D ambiguous. The CDR3 sequence is 13 residues long. Germline values: CDR1 MNHNS, CDR2 SASEGT. V lost 6 bases, J lost 4 bases, and 10 bases lay in between. CDR3 nucleotides: TGTGCCAGCAGGGAACGGGGAAATCAGCCCCAGCATTTT. Translation: CASRERGNQPQHF.

This chain uses TRBV29-1 with TRBJ1-6; no reliable D call. The length of the CDR3 is 12 residues. Germline values: CDR1 SQVTM, CDR2 ANQGSEA. Trimming pared 4 bases from V and 5 bases from J, leaving 6 bases between. The CDR3 DNA is TGCAGCGTTGGGGAGAATAATTCACCCCTCCACTTT. Amino acid sequence: CSVGENNSPLHF.

This clonotype is medium-sized within its sample. V usage is TRBV5-5 and J usage is TRBJ2-3, with D possibly TRBD2 on 6 matching bases. The V end was cut by 6 bases, the J end by 2 bases, with 16 bases between. CDR3 length equals 15 residues. Germline CDR1 is SGHKS and CDR2 is YYEKEE (reference sequence). CDR3 bases: TGTGCCAGCACCTCTAACCCGGGACTCACAGATACGCAGTATTTT. The encoded protein is CASTSNPGLTDTQYF.

At least ten counts were recorded for this clonotype. V is TRBV10-3 and J is TRBJ2-3; D perhaps matches TRBD2 (6 bases). V shed 2 bases and J shed 8 bases, with 14 bases lying between them. The germline V gene encodes CDR1 ENHRY and CDR2 SYGVKD. The CDR3 totals 14 residues. DNA for the CDR3: TGTGCCATCAGTGAGCCAGGGAGGAAAGTTACGCAGTATTTT. Translating gives CAISEPGRKVTQYF.

The V call is TRBV20-1, the J call TRBJ2-3, with TRBD2 matching over 9 bases. This CDR3 region has 16 residues. The V segment lost 1 base and the J segment 0 bases; nucleotides outside the gene matches: 5. Germline assignment: CDR1 DFQATT and CDR2 SNEGSKA (reference sequence). The CDR3 bases are TGCAGTGCTAGAGGACTAGCGGCCTCTAGCACAGATACGCAGTATTTT. It translates to CSARGLAASSTDTQYF.

The CDR3 loop is CSARDRGLAGYNEQFF. DNA for the CDR3: TGCAGTGCTAGAGATAGGGGACTAGCGGGGTACAATGAGCAGTTCTTC. This sequence joins TRBV20-1 and TRBJ2-1; 13 bases match TRBD2. Germline V gene lookup returns CDR1 DFQATT and CDR2 SNEGSKA (reference sequence). This CDR3 comprises 16 residues. V shed 0 bases, J shed 4 bases, and the junction held 3 bases outside the gene matches.

This chain joins TRBV5-1 and TRBJ2-7; 7 bases line up with TRBD2. V was pared by 4 bases and J by 0 bases, with 10 bases of the junction left unmatched. The CDR3 length is 16 residues. CDR1 is SGHRS and CDR2 is YFSETQ in the germline V gene. CDR3 protein: CASSPDSGTNSYEQYF. CDR3 nucleotides: TGCGCCAGCAGCCCCGACTCCGGGACTAACTCCTACGAGCAGTACTTC.

V usage is TRBV7-2 and J usage is TRBJ1-2; 9 bases match TRBD1. V gave up 5 bases and J gave up 8 bases; unmatched junction bases: 9. This CDR3 contains 14 residues. CDR1 SGHTA and CDR2 FQGNSA come from the germline V gene. The CDR3 nucleotides are TGTGCCAGCAGCACCCGGGACAGGGCTGGAGGCTACACCTTC. Translated: CASSTRDRAGGYTF.

This clonotype was recorded a few times. The chain has TRBV28 and TRBJ1-1, with a weak D call TRBD1 (6 bases). V lost 7 bases to trimming and J lost 1 base, with 13 bases between them. Germline-derived CDR1 and CDR2 are MDHEN and SYDVKM. The CDR3 is 14 residues long. CDR3 protein: CASTDGGANTEAFF. As DNA, the CDR3 is TGTGCCAGCACCGATGGGGGGGCGAACACTGAAGCTTTCTTT.

The table lists this clonotype with a few counts. The rearrangement joins TRBV5-1 to TRBJ2-1; D is undetermined. The CDR3 is 12 residues long. Trimming left V 0 bases short and J 8 bases short, with 6 bases between. Germline loops: CDR1 SGHRS, CDR2 YFSETQ. CDR3 coding DNA: TGCGCCAGCAGCTTGGTTGTGTATGAGCAGTTCTTC. This sequence encodes CASSLVVYEQFF.

This clonotype has only a few counts. The chain couples TRBV4-2 to TRBJ1-6, with no clear D. Germline CDR1 LGHNA, CDR2 YNFKEQ. V gave up 2 bases and J gave up 8 bases, with 16 bases separating them. The CDR3 has 16 amino acids. This chain's CDR3 is CASSQNQPRSDSPLHF. The CDR3, as DNA: TGTGCCAGCAGCCAAAACCAACCCCGTTCGGATTCACCCCTCCACTTT.

This clonotype was found a few times. The chain employs TRBV20-1 and TRBJ1-5; a weak D match, TRBD1 (5 bases). Germline CDR1 reads DFQATT; CDR2 reads SNEGSKA (reference sequence). V was trimmed by 7 bases and J by 3 bases, leaving 13 bases between them. CDR3 length: 13 amino acids. The CDR3, as DNA: TGCAGTGGGGGCGGCGACTCCAATCAGCCCCAGCATTTT. This gives the protein CSGGGDSNQPQHF.

This clonotype showed up many times. V is TRBV5-1 and J is TRBJ2-5; D possibly uses TRBD1 or TRBD2 (5 bases each). The CDR3 is made up of 16 amino acids. Trimming cost V 4 bases and J 3 bases, with 19 bases left between them. Germline CDR1 is SGHRS and CDR2 is YFSETQ. The CDR3 DNA follows: TGCGCCAGCAGCCCGGGGCGGCTAGCAAGTAAAGAGACCCAGTACTTC. Residues: CASSPGRLASKETQYF. The full variable domain, rest sourced from reference TRBV5-1 and TRBJ2-5, is KAGVTQTPRYLIKTRGQQVTLSCSPISGHRSVSWYQQTPGQGLQFLFEYFSETQRNKGNFPGRFSGRQFSNSRSEMNVSTLELGDSALYLCASSPGRLASKETQYFGPGTRLLVL.

The chain has TRBV5-1 and TRBJ2-2, with a weak D call TRBD2 (6 bases). The CDR3 is 14 amino acids. Germline V lookup: CDR1 SGHRS, CDR2 YFSETQ. Between the trimmed V and J ends, which lost 4 bases and 3 bases, there was a span of 10 bases. The CDR3 DNA sequence: TGCGCCAGCAGCCGGGACTTTTACACCGGGGAGCTGTTTTTT. This gives the protein CASSRDFYTGELFF.

This clonotype appeared a few times. V and J are TRBV10-3 and TRBJ1-2, with 10 positions matching TRBD1. The CDR3 is 14 amino acids. The ends lost 2 bases at V and 3 bases at J; junction bases unmatched: 0. Germline CDR1 reads ENHRY; CDR2 reads SYGVKD. The CDR3, as DNA: TGTGCCATCAGTGAGGGGACAGGGGACTATGGCTACACCTTC. Translating gives CAISEGTGDYGYTF.